Listed below are T cell receptor beta chains from one sample, sequenced in a study of blood T cell repertoires in COVID-19. Clones were sequenced by immunoSEQ multiplex PCR, and TCRdb holds only the in-frame ones, with some missing. The sample has approximately 190,000 clones, approximately 86% seen once. Sequencing used PBMCs or T cells enriched from blood (not recorded which). These receptors came from a woman in her sixties or seventies with acute COVID-19. Both conserved end residues are part of each CDR3. Fields, in order: V gene, clone size, CDR3 length, D gene, J gene, CDR3 protein, CDR3 DNA. A D gene is named only where the DNA matches it firmly. Only some rows state a clone size, as once, few, many or a class for expanded clones.

TRBV7-9	.	17	.	TRBJ2-1	CASSLSVGLTVYNEQFF	TGTGCCAGCAGCTTATCGGTTGGGCTCACCGTCTACAATGAGCAGTTCTTC
TRBV11-2	.	15	TRBD1	TRBJ1-1	CASSFNGQGGTEAFF	TGTGCCAGCAGCTTTAACGGACAGGGGGGCACTGAAGCTTTCTTT
TRBV12-3/TRBV12-4	.	12	.	TRBJ1-2	CASRLQGQGYTF	TGTGCCAGCAGGTTACAGGGCCAGGGCTACACCTTC
TRBV18	few	14	TRBD1	TRBJ1-1	CASSPGQANTEAFF	TGTGCCAGCTCGCCGGGACAGGCGAACACTGAAGCTTTCTTT
TRBV30	.	14	.	TRBJ1-4	CAWSTTSRGEKLFF	TGTGCCTGGAGTACCACTTCTCGAGGCGAAAAACTGTTTTTT
TRBV21-1	few	13	.	TRBJ2-7	CASSNETGIEQYF	TGTGCCAGCAGCAACGAGACAGGGATCGAGCAGTACTTC
TRBV2	once	15	TRBD1	TRBJ2-7	CASTLEGQDFNEQYF	TGTGCCAGCACCCTTGAGGGACAGGATTTCAACGAGCAGTACTTC
TRBV6-2/TRBV6-3	.	16	TRBD2	TRBJ2-1	CASSSGLVSFVREQFF	TGTGCCAGCAGCTCCGGACTAGTCAGCTTTGTGCGTGAGCAGTTCTTC
TRBV30	once	16	.	TRBJ2-2	CAWRSPRSPPAGELFF	TGTGCCTGGAGATCACCCCGGAGCCCGCCAGCCGGGGAGCTGTTTTTT
TRBV6-6	.	14	TRBD1	TRBJ1-2	CASSYPGQVSGYTF	TGTGCCAGCAGTTACCCCGGACAGGTGAGCGGCTACACCTTC
TRBV28	.	12	.	TRBJ1-2	CASSSRTRGYTF	TGTGCCAGCAGTTCCCGTACGCGGGGCTACACCTTC
TRBV5-4	.	12	.	TRBJ2-1	CASSWGDNEQFF	TGTGCCAGCAGCTGGGGGGACAATGAGCAGTTCTTC
TRBV6-5	.	15	TRBD1	TRBJ1-6	CASTAPGTGGSPLHF	TGTGCCAGCACAGCCCCCGGGACAGGGGGTTCACCCCTCCACTTT
TRBV10-3	.	15	TRBD1	TRBJ2-7	CAIRDGQGYSYEQYF	TGTGCCATCAGAGACGGACAGGGCTACTCCTACGAGCAGTACTTC
TRBV6-5	.	14	TRBD2	TRBJ2-7	CASRPGTSSYEQYF	TGTGCCAGCAGACCCGGGACTAGCTCCTACGAGCAGTACTTC
TRBV19	.	15	TRBD1	TRBJ1-1	CASSHPLRGSTEAFF	TGTGCCAGTAGTCATCCTCTCAGGGGGAGTACTGAAGCTTTCTTT
TRBV6-1	.	15	.	TRBJ1-5	CASSERRNSNQPQHF	TGTGCCAGCAGTGAAAGGCGGAATAGCAATCAGCCCCAGCATTTT
TRBV6-5	.	14	TRBD1	TRBJ1-2	CASSSPGQGYGYTF	TGTGCCAGCAGTTCCCCCGGACAGGGATACGGCTACACCTTC
TRBV18	.	16	TRBD2	TRBJ2-1	CASSPAGTSGYNEQFF	TGTGCCAGCTCACCAGCCGGGACTAGCGGGTACAATGAGCAGTTCTTC
TRBV19	.	15	.	TRBJ2-6	CASSSPGSGANVLTF	TGTGCCAGTAGCTCTCCAGGGTCTGGGGCCAACGTCCTGACTTTC
TRBV24-1	.	15	.	TRBJ1-2	CATSDGGPPNYGYTF	TGTGCCACCAGTGACGGGGGGCCTCCTAACTATGGCTACACCTTC
TRBV2	.	14	TRBD1	TRBJ1-1	CASSHPDRSTEAFF	TGTGCCAGCAGTCACCCGGACAGGAGCACTGAAGCTTTCTTT
TRBV27	.	14	.	TRBJ1-1	CASRSPGGTTEAFF	TGTGCCAGCAGATCCCCCGGGGGGACCACTGAAGCTTTCTTT
TRBV5-4	once	14	.	TRBJ1-2	CASSLVQGIGGYTF	TGTGCCAGCAGCTTGGTACAGGGCATAGGAGGCTACACCTTC
TRBV7-9	few	13	.	TRBJ2-7	CASSSPRRGEQYF	TGTGCCAGCAGCTCTCCTCGCCGGGGAGAGCAGTACTTC
TRBV2	.	12	.	TRBJ2-3	CASSLTGDTQYF	TGTGCCAGCAGTCTAACAGGAGATACGCAGTATTTT
TRBV20-1	.	13	TRBD2	TRBJ2-1	CSASAGANNEQFF	TGCAGTGCTAGTGCGGGAGCCAACAATGAGCAGTTCTTC
TRBV27	.	16	.	TRBJ1-1	CASSLVGEGVNTEAFF	TGTGCCAGCAGTTTAGTCGGTGAGGGGGTGAACACTGAAGCTTTCTTT
TRBV9	.	14	.	TRBJ2-3	CASSPVGSGDTQYF	TGTGCCAGCAGCCCAGTGGGGAGTGGAGATACGCAGTATTTT
TRBV4-3	.	13	.	TRBJ2-2	CASSQWAGGELFF	TGCGCCAGCAGCCAATGGGCGGGAGGGGAGCTGTTTTTT
TRBV6-2/TRBV6-3	.	15	TRBD1	TRBJ1-3	CASSSATGMGNTIYF	TGTGCCAGCAGTTCCGCGACAGGGATGGGAAACACCATATATTTT
TRBV5-1	.	13	.	TRBJ1-2	CASSLGLNYGYTF	TGCGCCAGCAGCTTGGGCCTAAACTATGGCTACACCTTC
TRBV7-2	.	15	.	TRBJ2-1	CASRGGWGSYNEQFF	TGTGCCAGCAGAGGCGGGTGGGGCTCCTACAATGAGCAGTTCTTC
TRBV11-2	.	11	.	TRBJ2-1	CASARVHEQFF	TGTGCCAGCGCGCGGGTGCATGAGCAGTTCTTC
TRBV21-1	.	16	.	TRBJ2-1	CASKPPQEREGPEQFF	TGTGCCAGCAAGCCCCCGCAGGAGCGGGAGGGCCCTGAGCAGTTCTTC
TRBV9	once	17	TRBD2	TRBJ2-1	CASSLHWAGGTYNEQFF	TGTGCCAGCAGCCTTCACTGGGCGGGAGGTACGTACAATGAGCAGTTCTTC
TRBV4-1	once	16	.	TRBJ1-5	CASSPRQEFSNQPQHF	TGCGCCAGCAGCCCACGACAGGAGTTTAGCAATCAGCCCCAGCATTTT
TRBV6-5	.	15	.	TRBJ2-1	CASSSSPSSYNEQFF	TGTGCCAGCAGCTCGAGCCCTAGCTCCTACAATGAGCAGTTCTTC
TRBV6-2/TRBV6-3	.	13	TRBD2	TRBJ2-1	CASSSLLAGKQFF	TGTGCCAGCAGTTCCCTACTAGCGGGAAAGCAGTTCTTC
TRBV10-3	.	13	.	TRBJ1-2	CAISVGGNYGYTF	TGTGCCATCAGTGTCGGAGGGAACTATGGCTACACCTTC
TRBV28	few	13	TRBD1	TRBJ1-1	CASMEGANTEAFF	TGTGCCAGCATGGAGGGGGCGAACACTGAAGCTTTCTTT
TRBV5-6	.	13	.	TRBJ2-1	CASSQGYYNEQFF	TGTGCCAGCAGCCAGGGATACTACAATGAGCAGTTCTTC
TRBV7-2	.	19	TRBD2	TRBJ2-6	CASSLRPSGSRAGANVLTF	TGTGCCAGCAGCTTAAGGCCTAGCGGGAGCCGCGCTGGGGCCAACGTCCTGACTTTC
TRBV18	.	13	TRBD1	TRBJ2-7	CASSPEDRGKQYF	TGTGCCAGCTCACCCGAGGACAGGGGCAAGCAGTACTTC
TRBV6-2/TRBV6-3	.	15	TRBD1	TRBJ1-5	CASSPTGGRNQPQHF	TGTGCCAGCAGCCCGACAGGGGGCCGTAATCAGCCCCAGCATTTT
TRBV5-1	.	17	TRBD2	TRBJ2-3	CASSWTTGTSGTDTQYF	TGCGCCAGCAGCTGGACCACCGGGACTAGCGGCACAGATACGCAGTATTTT
TRBV7-9	once	16	TRBD2	TRBJ2-3	CASSSGLAGGTDTQYF	TGTGCCAGCAGCTCTGGACTAGCGGGAGGGACAGATACGCAGTATTTT
TRBV6-5	.	12	.	TRBJ1-1	CASSLGETEAFF	TGTGCCAGCAGCCTCGGGGAGACTGAAGCTTTCTTT
TRBV6-4	.	15	.	TRBJ1-1	CASSPRGGMNTEAFF	TGTGCCAGCAGCCCACGGGGGGGCATGAACACTGAAGCTTTCTTT
TRBV6-5	.	13	.	TRBJ1-1	CASSYRGNTEAFF	TGTGCCAGCAGTTACAGGGGTAATACTGAAGCTTTCTTT
TRBV16	.	18	TRBD2	TRBJ2-4	CASSQTSTPGLAENIQYF	TGTGCCAGCAGCCAAACCTCCACCCCGGGACTAGCGGAAAACATTCAGTACTTC
TRBV6-5	.	15	TRBD2	TRBJ2-1	CASSYGGRTYNEQFF	TGTGCCAGCAGTTACGGCGGGAGAACCTACAATGAGCAGTTCTTC
TRBV19	.	13	TRBD1	TRBJ1-4	CASSGQGVEKLFF	TGTGCCAGTAGTGGACAGGGGGTTGAAAAACTGTTTTTT
TRBV29-1	.	13	.	TRBJ2-2	CSAEGHNTGELFF	TGCAGCGCCGAGGGACACAACACCGGGGAGCTGTTTTTT
TRBV7-2	few	14	TRBD1	TRBJ1-6	CASRTGTLNSPLHF	TGTGCCAGCAGGACAGGGACCTTAAATTCACCCCTCCACTTT